The 32 T cell receptor beta chains listed next were all sequenced from one sample in a study of blood T cell repertoires in COVID-19. The method was immunoSEQ multiplex PCR; TCRdb's version includes in-frame clones alone and lacks a portion of them. This table holds over 100,000 clones, about 91% found once. Sequenced material: peripheral blood. The receptor set was obtained from a man aged 50 to 60 with acute or convalescent COVID-19.

This chain links TRBV2 with TRBJ1-1; possibly TRBD1 for D (5 bases). Germline values: CDR1 SNHLY, CDR2 FYNNEI. Trimming left V 5 bases short and J 6 bases short, with 10 bases between. CDR3 length equals 12 residues. The CDR3 nucleotides read TGTGCCAGCAGTTCAGGGTTTTCTGAAGCTTTCTTT. It specifies CASSSGFSEAFF.

This clone was seen only once. The gene calls are TRBV11-2 and TRBJ1-4; D is perhaps TRBD1 (6 bases). Trimming cost V 3 bases and J 4 bases, with 12 bases left between them. The CDR3 has 15 residues. Germline CDR1 SGHAT, CDR2 FQNNGV. The CDR3 DNA sequence: TGTGCCAGCAGCTTGGGCGACAGGATTAATGAAAAACTGTTTTTT. This sequence encodes CASSLGDRINEKLFF. The variable domain in full, completed from reference TRBV11-2 and TRBJ1-4, reads EAGVAQSPRYKIIEKRQSVAFWCNPISGHATLYWYQQILGQGPKLLIQFQNNGVVDDSQLPKDRFSAERLKGVDSTLKIQPAKLEDSAVYLCASSLGDRINEKLFFGSGTQLSVL.

This chain connects TRBV19 to TRBJ1-5; no clear D gene. The CDR3 is 14 residues long. Deletions cut 3 bases from V and 4 bases from J, with 10 bases between. The germline gives CDR1 LNHDA, CDR2 SQIVND (reference sequence). The CDR3 DNA follows: TGTGCCAGTAGTATGATATTACAGAATCAGCCCCAGCATTTT. Protein product: CASSMILQNQPQHF.

The gene calls are TRBV27 and TRBJ1-1; 8 positions match TRBD1. This CDR3 has 14 residues. Looked up from germline, CDR1 is MNHEY and CDR2 is SMNVEV (reference sequence). V shed 1 base and J 10 bases; nucleotides not matched to a gene: 8. CDR3 DNA sequence: TGTGCCAGCAGTTTATTGAGCGGGACAGGAGGAGCTTTCTTT. It is translated as CASSLLSGTGGAFF.

This clone appeared once. The chain joins TRBV12-5 to TRBJ2-2; possible D gene TRBD1, 6 bases. The CDR3 has 13 amino acids. Trimming shortened V by 8 bases and J by 6 bases, and 13 bases separated the two germline ends. CDR1 LGHNT and CDR2 FRNRAP come from the germline V gene. The CDR3 loop is CASSLGGSGELFF. CDR3 nucleotide sequence: TGTGCTAGTTCGTTAGGGGGTTCCGGGGAGCTGTTTTTT.

The chain links TRBV10-1 to TRBJ1-1; D uncertain. The CDR3 has 12 amino acids. The germline V gene has CDR1 WNHNN and CDR2 SYGVQD (reference sequence). The V and J ends lost 7 bases and 5 bases respectively, with 11 bases between them. DNA of the CDR3: TGCGCCAGCAAAGGTAGAGGGACTGAAGCTTTCTTT. Translation gives CASKGRGTEAFF.

This clone was recorded a few times. The CDR3: CASSLVGPDTQYF. The DNA for the CDR3 is TGTGCCAGCAGTTTGGTGGGCCCGGATACGCAGTATTTT. This chain joins TRBV27 and TRBJ2-3; D is unclear. The V gene's germline CDR1 is MNHEY and CDR2 SMNVEV (reference sequence). The CDR3 has 13 amino acids. The V gene lost 3 bases and the J gene lost 6 bases, with 10 bases spanning the gap.

The chain couples TRBV9 to TRBJ2-3; 10 nucleotides align to TRBD2. The CDR3 totals 17 residues. The junction had 11 bases not matched to a gene; V was cut back by 2 bases and J by 5 bases. Germline lookup yields CDR1 SGDLS and CDR2 YYNGEE. The chain's CDR3 is CASSVASGSLGRDTQYF. In DNA, the CDR3 is TGTGCCAGCAGCGTGGCTAGCGGGAGTCTCGGGAGAGATACGCAGTATTTT.

The V call is TRBV27, the J call TRBJ1-5; no firm D call. V gave up 6 bases and J gave up 5 bases, with 11 bases separating them. Germline CDR1 reads MNHEY; CDR2 reads SMNVEV (reference sequence). The CDR3 has 13 residues. Here the CDR3 reads CASSPMRDQPQHF. Here the CDR3 DNA reads TGTGCCAGCAGCCCCATGAGGGATCAGCCCCAGCATTTT.

The chain is built from TRBV28 and TRBJ2-7; D may be TRBD1 (6 bases). This CDR3 is 13 amino acids long. Germline V gene sequence: CDR1 MDHEN, CDR2 SYDVKM. Deletions cut 2 bases from V and 2 bases from J, with 7 bases between. Here the CDR3 DNA reads TGTGCCAGCAGTTTAACAGGGACCTACGAGCAGTACTTC. Its translation is CASSLTGTYEQYF.

The gene calls are TRBV29-1 and TRBJ2-2; TRBD1 matches 10 bases. The length of the CDR3 is 14 residues. V lost 4 bases to trimming and J lost 7 bases; unmatched junction nucleotides: 6. CDR1 is SQVTM and CDR2 is ANQGSEA in the germline V gene. CDR3 region: CSVADRGRFGELFF. CDR3 DNA sequence: TGCAGCGTTGCAGACAGGGGGCGCTTCGGGGAGCTGTTTTTT.

The chain recombines TRBV5-4 with TRBJ1-2; D may be TRBD1 (6 bases). Germline V gene data show CDR1 as SGHNT and CDR2 as YYREEE (reference sequence). V lost 2 bases and J 11 bases, leaving 10 bases between the germline ends. CDR3 length equals 11 residues. Written as DNA, the CDR3 is TGTGCCAGCAGCTTACAGGGTTCGTACACCTTC. This translates into CASSLQGSYTF. The full variable domain, rest sourced from reference TRBV5-4 and TRBJ1-2, is ETGVTQSPTHLIKTRGQQVTLRCSSQSGHNTVSWYQQALGQGPQFIFQYYREEENGRGNFPPRFSGLQFPNYSSELNVNALELDDSALYLCASSLQGSYTFGSGTRLTVV.

The chain recombines TRBV4-1 with TRBJ1-5, with D unclear. Germline V gives CDR1 MGHRA, CDR2 YSYEKL. This CDR3 has 14 residues. Trimming removed 5 bases from V and 6 bases from J, with 14 bases in between. The CDR3 bases are TGCGCCAGCAGCAGGGCCCCAGAGGGTCAGCCCCAGCATTTT. Amino acids: CASSRAPEGQPQHF.

The chain employs TRBV3-1 (or the pseudogene TRBV3-2) and TRBJ1-1, with TRBD1 matching 8 bases. The germline CDR1 and CDR2 sequences are LGHDT and YNNKEL (reference sequence). There are 15 residues in the CDR3. Trimming removed 4 bases from V and 2 bases from J; junction bases left unmatched: 6. The chain's CDR3 is CASSLRGLTNTEAFF. CDR3 DNA: TGTGCCAGCAGCCTCAGGGGGCTAACTAACACTGAAGCTTTCTTT.

V usage is TRBV19 and J usage is TRBJ2-7; TRBD1 matches 7 bases. The CDR3 totals 17 residues. Germline trimming cut 5 bases from V and 0 bases from J; bases unmatched to any gene: 13. Germline V gives CDR1 LNHDA, CDR2 SQIVND (reference sequence). CDR3 in amino acids: CASSRDSLLQSSYEQYF. CDR3 bases: TGTGCCAGTAGTCGGGACAGCCTTCTACAGAGCTCCTACGAGCAGTACTTC.

The chain carries TRBV15 and TRBJ2-7, with 8 bases aligning to TRBD2. Germline V gives CDR1 LNHNV, CDR2 YYDKDF (reference sequence). V lost 1 base to trimming and J lost 3 bases; unmatched junction nucleotides: 5. The CDR3 spans 15 residues. For the CDR3, the DNA is TGTGCCACCAGCAGAGTTTCCGGGAGGGTCTACGAGCAGTACTTC. This sequence encodes CATSRVSGRVYEQYF. The full variable domain, its missing parts supplied by reference TRBV15 and TRBJ2-7, is DAMVIQNPRYQVTQFGKPVTLSCSQTLNHNVMYWYQQKSSQAPKLLFHYYDKDFNNEADTPDNFQSRRPNTSFCFLDIRSPGLGDTAMYLCATSRVSGRVYEQYFGPGTRLTVT.

V is TRBV5-1 and J is TRBJ2-2; 7 nucleotides line up with TRBD2. V dropped 0 bases and J dropped 2; count of bases not matched to a gene: 4. The CDR3 runs to 16 residues. The germline CDR1 and CDR2 sequences are SGHRS and YFSETQ. CDR3 nucleotide sequence: TGCGCCAGCAGCTTGGAGCCTAGCGGCAACACCGGGGAGCTGTTTTTT. Encoded protein: CASSLEPSGNTGELFF.

This clone appeared once. The genes are TRBV28 and TRBJ2-2; 8 bases are shared with TRBD1. Germline CDR1 and CDR2: MDHEN and SYDVKM. CDR3 size: 16 residues. Germline trimming cut 5 bases from V and 5 bases from J; bases unmatched to any gene: 10. CDR3 DNA sequence: TGTGCCAGCAGTCCCCTAGGACAGGGACGAACCGGGGAGCTGTTTTTT. Its protein is CASSPLGQGRTGELFF.

The genes are TRBV24-1 and TRBJ1-2; 7 positions agree with TRBD1. Germline CDR1 KGHDR, CDR2 SFDVKD. This CDR3 is built from 19 residues. V gave up 4 bases and J gave up 0 bases; unmatched junction bases: 16. In nucleotides, the CDR3 is TGTGCCACCAGTGAGTTTGAAACAGGGGACCTCCCCACTAACTATGGCTACACCTTC. Translation gives CATSEFETGDLPTNYGYTF.

The chain joins TRBV6-5 to TRBJ2-7; no definite D call. The CDR3 runs to 13 residues. Germline V lookup: CDR1 MNHEY, CDR2 SVGAGI. V lost 0 bases, J lost 3 bases, and 6 bases lay in between. CDR3 DNA: TGTGCCAGCAGTTACTCTTACAGCTACGAGCAGTACTTC. Protein product: CASSYSYSYEQYF.

The J gene is TRBJ1-2, the V gene TRBV12-3 or TRBV12-4; perhaps TRBD1 as D (5 bases). The CDR3 consists of 13 residues. V shed 0 bases and J shed 3 bases, with 5 bases lying between them. CDR3 amino acids: CASSLAGDYGYTF. CDR3 bases: TGTGCCAGCAGTTTAGCAGGGGACTATGGCTACACCTTC.

The chain employs TRBV18 and TRBJ1-1; 7 nucleotides agree with TRBD1. CDR1 and CDR2 (germline): KGHSH, LQKENI. CDR3 length equals 18 residues. The junction had 20 bases not matched to a gene; V was cut back by 2 bases and J by 8 bases. The CDR3 DNA reads TGTGCCAGCTCACCATGGTCTTCAGGGGGACCACAAAAAAACGAAGCTTTCTTT. Its translation: CASSPWSSGGPQKNEAFF.

This chain uses TRBV27 with TRBJ1-1; 8 positions match TRBD1. The CDR3 has 17 residues. V gave up 3 bases and J gave up 3 bases; unmatched junction bases: 12. In germline, CDR1 is MNHEY, CDR2 SMNVEV (reference sequence). DNA of the CDR3: TGTGCCAGCAGTTTGTCGATGGTACCACAGGGGGACACTGAAGCTTTCTTT. It codes for CASSLSMVPQGDTEAFF.

The chain has TRBV18 and TRBJ1-1; no firm D call. The CDR3 has 17 residues. Trimming cost V 3 bases and J 7 bases, with 24 bases left between them. Germline assignment: CDR1 KGHSH and CDR2 LQKENI. CDR3 DNA sequence: TGTGCCAGCTCACCTAGGAGGGCAGGTTCAACCTTTCGTGAAGCTTTCTTT. Protein product: CASSPRRAGSTFREAFF.

The CDR3 nucleotides are TGTGCCAGAAGCTTGGCAAAGGGGGCCACTGAAGCTTTCTTT. Translated: CARSLAKGATEAFF. V is TRBV5-3 and J is TRBJ1-1, with TRBD1 matching 7 bases. TRBV5-3 qualifies as an ORF whose function is uncertain. The V and J ends lost 0 bases and 4 bases, in that order; junction bases with no gene match: 3. The CDR3 extends over 14 amino acids.

This chain joins TRBV3-1 (or the pseudogene TRBV3-2) and TRBJ1-2; 12 nucleotides align to TRBD1. Trimming removed 5 bases from V and 8 bases from J; junction bases left unmatched: 6. Germline loops: CDR1 LGHDT, CDR2 YNNKEL (reference sequence). This CDR3 contains 14 residues. CDR3 bases: TGTGCCAGCAGCTTAATTGGGACAGGGGGCGGCTACACCTTC. Translating it yields CASSLIGTGGGYTF.

The CDR3 DNA reads TGTGCCAGCAGCCAGACAGGAGAGAACACTGAAGCTTTCTTT. Protein sequence: CASSQTGENTEAFF. This chain uses TRBV9 with TRBJ1-1, with D maybe TRBD1 (6 bases). The germline V gene encodes CDR1 SGDLS and CDR2 YYNGEE. This CDR3 has 14 amino acids. Trimming shortened V by 4 bases and J by 1 base, and 11 bases separated the two germline ends.

The V gene is TRBV19, the J gene TRBJ1-1, with a tentative D call TRBD1 (5 bases). Trimming took 1 base from V and 8 from J, leaving 8 bases between them. This CDR3 is 12 amino acids long. Per germline, CDR1 LNHDA and CDR2 SQIVND (reference sequence). In DNA form, the CDR3 reads TGTGCCAGTAGTATAGGCAAGGGGGAAGCTTTCTTT. Translating it yields CASSIGKGEAFF. Drawing the rest from reference TRBV19 and TRBJ1-1, the complete variable domain is DGGITQSPKYLFRKEGQNVTLSCEQNLNHDAMYWYRQDPGQGLRLIYYSQIVNDFQKGDIAEGYSVSREKKESFPLTVTSAQKNPTAFYLCASSIGKGEAFFGQGTRLTVV.

In DNA, the CDR3 is TGTGCCAGCAGTGACAGGGGGGGGAACACTGAAGCTTTCTTT. Its translation is CASSDRGGNTEAFF. The V call is TRBV3-1 (or the pseudogene TRBV3-2), the J call TRBJ1-1; TRBD1 aligns across 9 bases. The CDR3 spans 14 residues. CDR1 and CDR2 (germline): LGHDT, YNNKEL (reference sequence). The V and J ends lost 6 bases and 1 base, in that order; junction bases with no gene match: 3.

The V gene is TRBV7-9, the J gene TRBJ2-2, with D possibly TRBD1 on 6 matching bases. CDR1 is SEHNR, CDR2 FQNEAQ, per germline (reference sequence). The CDR3 has 14 residues. Between the trimmed V and J ends, which lost 5 bases and 3 bases, there was a span of 10 bases. The CDR3 sequence is CASSHQGHTGELFF. CDR3 bases: TGTGCCAGCAGCCATCAGGGGCACACCGGGGAGCTGTTTTTT.

The rearrangement links TRBV2 to TRBJ1-1; D is perhaps TRBD1 (6 bases). CDR1 and CDR2 from the germline V gene are SNHLY and FYNNEI. The germline V and J ends were trimmed by 6 bases and 5 bases, with 13 bases remaining between them. The CDR3 totals 13 residues. Written as DNA, the CDR3 is TGTGCCAGCAGCTACAGGGCTAGGACTGAAGCTTTCTTT. Its protein product is CASSYRARTEAFF. The full variable domain, its missing parts supplied by reference TRBV2 and TRBJ1-1, is EPEVTQTPSHQVTQMGQEVILRCVPISNHLYFYWYRQILGQKVEFLVSFYNNEISEKSEIFDDQFSVERPDGSNFTLKIRSTKLEDSAMYFCASSYRARTEAFFGQGTRLTVV.

This chain joins TRBV12-5 and TRBJ1-2, with 11 nucleotides matching TRBD1. The germline V gene encodes CDR1 LGHNT and CDR2 FRNRAP. The CDR3 consists of 15 residues. The V segment lost 7 bases and the J segment 6 bases; nucleotides outside the gene matches: 10. The CDR3 protein is CASVGEGQGDNGYTF. DNA for the CDR3: TGTGCTAGTGTCGGGGAGGGACAGGGGGATAATGGCTACACCTTC.